The 27 T cell receptor beta chains reported below all come from one sample, sequenced in a study of blood T cell repertoires in COVID-19. The repertoire was sequenced with immunoSEQ multiplex PCR; TCRdb's copy has only in-frame clones and lacks some. The sample lists roughly 200,000 clones, roughly 75% occurring once. Sequencing input: peripheral blood. These receptors all come from a woman in her sixties or seventies with acute or convalescent COVID-19.

This chain joins TRBV23-1 and TRBJ2-7, with D possibly matching TRBD2 (6 bases). TRBV23-1 has ORF status, its function being uncertain. V was pared by 3 bases and J by 5 bases, with 32 bases between. The CDR3 is made up of 20 amino acids. The CDR3 nucleotides are TGCGCCAGCAGTCATACGACCAATCCCCCCCCCGGCGAGCGGGCAAACGAGCAGTACTTC. Protein: CASSHTTNPPPGERANEQYF.

The chain uses TRBV7-8 and TRBJ1-5; 7 bases are shared with TRBD1. V lost 5 bases to trimming and J lost 1 base; unmatched junction nucleotides: 2. The V gene's germline CDR1 is SGHVS and CDR2 FQNEAQ. The CDR3 is 14 residues long. The CDR3 region has the DNA TGTGCCAGCAGCCAGGGACAGAGCAATCAGCCCCAGCATTTT. It translates to CASSQGQSNQPQHF.

This clone appeared a few times. The V gene is TRBV6-1, the J gene TRBJ2-1, with TRBD2 identical over 11 bases. The CDR3 totals 12 residues. V lost 3 bases to trimming and J lost 12 bases; unmatched junction nucleotides: 1. Germline values: CDR1 MNHNS, CDR2 SASEGT. CDR3 loop: CASSDLAGGQFF. For the CDR3, the DNA is TGTGCCAGCAGTGATCTAGCGGGAGGGCAGTTCTTC.

This rearrangement joins TRBV7-9 to TRBJ2-1; 7 nucleotides agree with TRBD1. The ends lost 4 bases at V and 6 bases at J; junction bases unmatched: 12. Per the germline V gene, CDR1 is SEHNR and CDR2 is FQNEAQ (reference sequence). The CDR3 is 16 amino acids. In nucleotides, the CDR3 is TGTGCCAGCAGCTCGACAGGGTTGGAAACCATCAATGAGCAGTTCTTC. Amino acid sequence: CASSSTGLETINEQFF.

The rearrangement joins TRBV28 to TRBJ2-7; 8 bases map to TRBD2. Looked up from germline, CDR1 is MDHEN and CDR2 is SYDVKM. This CDR3 is 16 amino acids long. The J segment lost 0 bases and the V segment lost 5 bases, leaving 9 bases of the junction unmatched. CDR3 nucleotide sequence: TGTGCCAGCAGTGTACCTAGCGGGCAAAGCTCCTACGAGCAGTACTTC. It codes for CASSVPSGQSSYEQYF.

V is TRBV2 and J is TRBJ1-2; D is uncertain. CDR1 is SNHLY and CDR2 is FYNNEI in the germline V gene. Trimming stripped 2 bases from V and 1 base from J, with 8 bases between. The CDR3 has 14 residues. For the CDR3, the DNA is TGTGCCAGCAGTGAATGGGAGGGTAACTATGGCTACACCTTC. Translated, it gives CASSEWEGNYGYTF.

Comments on this clone: The limits of the CDR3 on the DNA are not certain, so only TCRdb's listed CDR3 is given. The chain uses TRBV30 and TRBJ1-2. The CDR3 is 16 residues long, ends included. Germline lookup yields CDR1 GTSNPN and CDR2 SVGIG (reference sequence). This CDR3 reads CAWSAGRTNFGDGYTF.

Regarding this clone: The junction shows a germline mismatch at one end, possibly a read error. The chain links TRBV7-7 to TRBJ2-2; 11 bases align to TRBD2. This CDR3 spans 16 amino acids. CDR1 and CDR2 from the germline V gene are SSHAT and FNYEAQ (reference sequence). The CDR3 region has the DNA TGTGCTAGCAGCCCGTTAGCGGGAGGGGTCTCCGGGGAGCTGTTTTTT. It yields the protein CASSPLAGGVSGELFF.

The J gene is TRBJ1-2, the V gene TRBV12-3 or TRBV12-4; D possibly corresponds to TRBD1 (5 bases). Trimming removed 5 bases from V and 7 bases from J, with 11 bases in between. This CDR3 is built from 12 residues. CDR3 region: CASSGGALGYTF. The CDR3, as DNA: TGTGCCAGCAGTGGAGGGGCGCTTGGCTACACCTTC.

V usage is TRBV9 and J usage is TRBJ2-1, with TRBD2 matching over 13 bases. V gave up 4 bases and J gave up 8 bases; unmatched junction bases: 9. CDR1 and CDR2 (germline): SGDLS, YYNGEE. This CDR3 region has 16 residues. The CDR3 DNA sequence: TGTGCCAGCAGCTTCAGGACTAGCGGGAGTGGAGATGAGCAGTTCTTC. Amino acid sequence: CASSFRTSGSGDEQFF.

This clone appeared a single time. The chain carries TRBV7-2 and TRBJ2-7; D unresolved. CDR1 is SGHTA and CDR2 is FQGNSA in the germline V gene. Trimming removed 1 base at V and 4 bases at J, with 8 bases between. The CDR3 consists of 13 residues. The CDR3 loop is CASSLDPRYEQYF. DNA for the CDR3: TGTGCCAGCAGCTTAGACCCGAGGTACGAGCAGTACTTC.

This chain joins TRBV28 and TRBJ2-5; 9 nucleotides align to TRBD1. The germline gives CDR1 MDHEN, CDR2 SYDVKM. Trimming removed 3 bases from V and 4 bases from J; junction bases left unmatched: 6. The CDR3 runs 15 residues. The CDR3 region has the DNA TGTGCCAGCAGTTTGGGGGGACAGGGAGGAGAGACCCAGTACTTC. Protein product: CASSLGGQGGETQYF.

This sequence joins TRBV5-1 and TRBJ2-5, with 13 bases lining up with TRBD2. Germline lookup yields CDR1 SGHRS and CDR2 YFSETQ. V trimming: 0 bases; J trimming: 4 bases; junction bases outside the gene matches: 0. The CDR3 is made up of 15 amino acids. CDR3 residues: CASSLGTSGGETQYF. The DNA of the CDR3 is TGCGCCAGCAGCTTGGGGACTAGCGGGGGAGAGACCCAGTACTTC.

This chain connects TRBV30 to TRBJ2-7, with 14 positions matching TRBD2. The V segment lost 5 bases and the J segment 0 bases; nucleotides outside the gene matches: 6. In germline, CDR1 is GTSNPN, CDR2 SVGIG (reference sequence). The CDR3 has 16 residues. The CDR3 region is CAWAGTSGRSSYEQYF. In DNA, the CDR3 is TGTGCCTGGGCCGGGACTAGCGGGAGAAGCTCCTACGAGCAGTACTTC.

The chain links TRBV9 to TRBJ2-1; D may be TRBD1 (6 bases). Germline V CDR1 and CDR2: SGDLS, YYNGEE. V dropped 5 bases and J dropped 8 bases, with 14 bases sitting between them. The CDR3 totals 13 residues. The CDR3 spells CASRDTWTDEQFF. DNA for the CDR3: TGTGCCAGCAGGGATACTTGGACAGATGAGCAGTTCTTC.

This clone came up once. This chain links TRBV15 with TRBJ1-1; TRBD1 matches 7 bases. V gave up 3 bases and J gave up 5 bases; unmatched junction bases: 18. The CDR3 extends over 18 amino acids. Germline V gene lookup returns CDR1 LNHNV and CDR2 YYDKDF (reference sequence). The CDR3 spells CATSSQRQGLSTRTEAFF. The CDR3 coding sequence is TGTGCCACCAGCAGCCAGAGACAGGGACTTTCTACGCGTACTGAAGCTTTCTTT.

This clone was seen a single time. The CDR3 region is CASLGLAGGSTYNEQFF. Written as DNA, the CDR3 is TGTGCCAGCCTGGGACTAGCGGGAGGGTCTACCTACAATGAGCAGTTCTTC. The V and J genes are TRBV2 and TRBJ2-1; 16 bases map to TRBD2. Unmatched junction bases numbered 6, after V lost 8 bases and J lost 2 bases. Germline lookup yields CDR1 SNHLY and CDR2 FYNNEI. The length of the CDR3 is 17 residues.

The CDR3, as DNA: TGTGCCAGCAGTTATAATTCTGGAAACACCATATATTTT. This gives the protein CASSYNSGNTIYF. V gene TRBV6-5 combines with J gene TRBJ1-3; no clear D. The CDR3 is 13 residues long. In germline, CDR1 is MNHEY, CDR2 SVGAGI. Trimming pared 3 bases from V and 1 base from J, leaving 4 bases between.

This chain uses TRBV6-1 with TRBJ1-1; 9 positions agree with TRBD1. This CDR3 contains 16 residues. V shed 4 bases and J 4 bases; nucleotides not matched to a gene: 10. Looked up from germline, CDR1 is MNHNS and CDR2 is SASEGT. The CDR3 DNA sequence: TGTGCCAGCAGTGCCACGGACAGGGGATTCATCACTGAAGCTTTCTTT. Encoded protein: CASSATDRGFITEAFF.

The V and J genes are TRBV12-3 or TRBV12-4 and TRBJ1-2; D ambiguous. The CDR3 spans 12 residues. V was shortened by 6 bases and J by 4 bases, with 9 bases between the two germline ends. CDR3 region: CASSPEGYGYTF. CDR3 sequence (DNA): TGTGCCAGCAGCCCCGAGGGCTATGGCTACACCTTC.

The rearrangement links TRBV3-1 (or the pseudogene TRBV3-2) to TRBJ2-3; weak D call: TRBD1 (5 bases). Per germline, CDR1 LGHDT and CDR2 YNNKEL (reference sequence). Trimming took 0 bases from V and 5 from J, leaving 12 bases between them. CDR3 length: 15 residues. CDR3 sequence (DNA): TGTGCCAGCAGCCAAGACACCCAGGGAAGAGATACGCAGTATTTT. Its protein is CASSQDTQGRDTQYF.

The chain combines TRBV18 with TRBJ1-1, with D perhaps TRBD1 (5 bases). The V end lost 1 base, the J end lost 4 bases, and 13 bases lay between the germline ends. The CDR3 contains 15 residues. The germline V gene has CDR1 KGHSH and CDR2 LQKENI. DNA of the CDR3: TGTGCCAGCTCACCACTAACAGGCGAAGGCACTGAAGCTTTCTTT. Its translation is CASSPLTGEGTEAFF.

This sequence joins TRBV28 and TRBJ2-1, with D hard to call. The ends were cut back, 4 bases at V and 7 bases at J, with 11 bases in the middle. CDR1 MDHEN and CDR2 SYDVKM come from the germline V gene. CDR3 size: 13 residues. CDR3 DNA sequence: TGTGCCAGCAGTTCTGGTAGCAGAAATGAGCAGTTCTTC. Encoded protein: CASSSGSRNEQFF. Full variable domain (rest looked up from reference TRBV28 and TRBJ2-1): DVKVTQSSRYLVKRTGEKVFLECVQDMDHENMFWYRQDPGLGLRLIYFSYDVKMKEKGDIPEGYSVSREKKERFSLILESASTNQTSMYLCASSSGSRNEQFFGPGTRLTVL.

CDR3: CASSFPGQGRDDNEQFF. For the CDR3, the DNA is TGTGCCAGCAGTTTCCCAGGGCAGGGCCGAGACGACAATGAGCAGTTCTTC. This rearrangement joins TRBV28 to TRBJ2-1; D possibly corresponds to TRBD1 (5 bases). V lost 3 bases to trimming and J lost 5 bases, with 20 bases between them. CDR3 size: 17 residues. Germline V gene data show CDR1 as MDHEN and CDR2 as SYDVKM.

The chain joins TRBV9 to TRBJ1-3; 7 bases match TRBD1. The CDR3 loop spans 15 amino acids. The V segment lost 4 bases and the J segment 4 bases; nucleotides outside the gene matches: 8. CDR1 is SGDLS, CDR2 YYNGEE, per germline. The CDR3 coding sequence is TGTGCCAGCAGCCCCCCCGGGGGACAGGGAAACACCATATATTTT. Residues: CASSPPGGQGNTIYF.

The J gene is TRBJ1-1, the V gene TRBV18; unclear D gene. The ends were cut back, 3 bases at V and 5 bases at J, with 10 bases in the middle. The CDR3 sequence is 13 residues long. The germline V gene encodes CDR1 KGHSH and CDR2 LQKENI. CDR3 DNA sequence: TGTGCCAGCTCACCTAGGAGATTGACTGAAGCTTTCTTT. This encodes CASSPRRLTEAFF.

The table lists this clone with a count of one. The rearrangement links TRBV7-9 to TRBJ1-6; 8 bases fit TRBD1. Per the germline V gene, CDR1 is SEHNR and CDR2 is FQNEAQ (reference sequence). The ends lost 0 bases at V and 10 bases at J; junction bases unmatched: 8. The CDR3 extends over 16 amino acids. CDR3 sequence (DNA): TGTGCCAGCAGCTTAGCCCTCCCAGGGGGCGGGTCACCCCTCCACTTT. As protein: CASSLALPGGGSPLHF.